This TCR beta chain was documented in a study of monozygotic twins with inflammatory bowel disease. TCRdb reprocessed the 5' RACE reads and reports one entry per CDR3 protein, with no DNA. This repertoire includes under 200,000 distinct CDR3 sequences. The sequence was obtained from a human donor with ulcerative colitis or Crohn's disease, or a healthy co-twin of an affected twin (not recorded which). Material for sequencing was blood.

Here the CDR3 reads CASSLREGHSYEQYF. The rearrangement uses TRBV11-3 and TRBJ2-7; TCRdb names TRBD2, which stays unverified in the absence of DNA. Germline V gene sequence: CDR1 SGHNT, CDR2 YENEEA. The CDR3 runs 15 residues.